This note documents a single T cell receptor (beta chain) sequence. The sample is drawn from a study of blood T cell repertoires in COVID-19. Across the whole study: Acute and convalescent COVID-19 specimens originated in the United States, Italy and Spain. Sources were T cells, B-cell-depleted T cells, or PBMCs; the material itself was cDNA or gDNA.

The CDR3 is made up of 13 amino acids. The V end was cut by 0 bases, the J end by 5 bases, with 9 bases between. Germline assignment: CDR1 SGHRS and CDR2 YFSETQ. Enrolment of Seattle patients took place during active infection, and they were followed longitudinally. In the authors' workflow: Estimated nucleated cell counts came from reference gene primer amplification. The method was immunoSEQ multiplex PCR; TCRdb's version includes in-frame clones alone and lacks a portion of them. V and J calls and clone size come straight from that table; D and trimming were deduced from the DNA. The table has under 400,000 clones, 88% seen once.

The V gene is TRBV5-1, the J gene TRBJ2-7; perhaps TRBD2 as D (5 bases). The sequence came from a young woman with COVID-19, enrolled during active disease. Sequenced: peripheral blood. The CDR3, as DNA: TGCGCCAGCAGCTTGGCTCGGAGGCACGAGCAGTACTTC. Its translation is CASSLARRHEQYF.